This T cell receptor beta chain was sequenced in a study of cytomegalovirus exposure and HLA in healthy donors (dated by TCRdb to 2015 to 2018). Regarding the complete study: An earlier analysis of under 600 of the donors reported 250 to 300 Gb of sequence data and about 100 million unique TCR beta sequences from about 179 million T cells. An early release covering over 500 HLA-typed donors comprised 250 to 350 gigabases of sequencing data and 85 million or so unique TCR sequences. Of the roughly 390 genotyped donors, approximately 82% fell in the genetic ancestry cluster associated with self-reported Caucasian donors. The aim of the study was to test whether cataloging public T cell receptors could identify signatures of past pathogen exposure. The T cell repertoires of 700 or so subjects were profiled by immunosequencing and related to cytomegalovirus serostatus. Along with the approximately 700-subject first cohort, a separate validation cohort of over a hundred different subjects was used. High-throughput TCR immunosequencing, statistical association of individual TCRs with disease status, and machine learning were combined to predict cytomegalovirus infection status. To study patterns of TCR occurrence, a later analysis re-analyzed previously published TCR beta repertoires from 500 to 850 donors and added high-resolution HLA genotyping. Rather than using new phenotypic data, the later analysis identified candidate immune exposures from TCR beta sequences and from how often those sequences occurred across donors. An earlier analysis of approximately 640 of the donors applied high-throughput TCR beta sequencing to assess whether each TCR beta V gene segment acted as functional or pseudogenic. Donor age, sex, ethnicity and CMV serostatus were compiled alongside the repertoire data. A later genetic analysis used genome-wide SNP genotypes for 398 of the 666 donors, treating that subset as a discovery cohort. Every repertoire in the discovery cohort had been generated on one and the same sequencing platform. Both class I and class II loci were covered by HLA typing, at four-digit resolution. The number of typed donors differed by locus: roughly 620-630 for A, B, C, DRB1 and DQB1; 522 for DQA1; some 610 for DPA1; and roughly 470 for DPB1. Several DR-DQ haplotypes were handled as single units for association and clustering because linkage in the cohort was strong. Among approximately 370 genotyped donors of the cohort, an average of around 240,000 unique TCR beta nucleotide sequences was sequenced per donor, of which approximately 18% were non-productive.

To prepare the library, the immunoSEQ multiplex PCR assay was applied. A mixture of 60 forward primers for TCR Vbeta segments and 13 reverse primers for TCR Jbeta segments was used in the multiplex PCR. The CDR3 region of rearranged TCR beta genes was amplified from genomic DNA with a multiplex PCR assay. The amplified TCR beta libraries were sequenced on the Illumina HiSeq System as 87-base-pair reads. In the paper's pipeline: A later analysis tallied about 77 million unique TCR beta chains across the 666 repertoires, and approximately 12 million of those chains were shared by two or more donors. Raw reads were error-corrected and collapsed into unique sequences by a nearest-neighbor algorithm in which closely related sequences were merged to remove PCR and sequencing errors. V, D and J gene segments were assigned by aligning CDR3 sequences to IMGT reference sequences. For a sequence to be retained, a match of at least six nucleotides to both a V gene segment and a J gene segment was required. A rearrangement counted as productive if the CDR3 had no stop codons and remained in frame with V and J, and every other rearrangement counted as non-productive. CDR3 was defined by IMGT convention, running from the second conserved V-encoded cysteine to the conserved J-encoded phenylalanine. The earlier analysis of about 560 of the donors excluded any sequence lacking an unambiguous match to a single V gene segment. An earlier analysis of 500 to 600 of the donors classified V segments as functional when productive rearrangements were above 56.7% and as segregating when the standard deviation between donors was above 5%. A statistical classification framework was built to diagnose cytomegalovirus status from the catalog of TCR beta chain sequences. In a later analysis, V and J genes were assigned by comparing TCR nucleotide sequences against IMGT/GENE-DB human TR gene sequences. In a later analysis, CDR3 sequences and most-parsimonious VDJ recombination scenarios were assigned using the TCRdist pipeline. In a later analysis, each TCR beta chain was defined by its CDR3 amino acid sequence together with its V-gene family, and reads lacking a unique V-gene family were excluded. As a way to deal with suspected cross-contamination and a sequencing artifact, a later analysis dropped 450 to 600 nucleotide sequences that were highly shared and had low generation probability. A later analysis calculated a clonal expansion index for each public chain from normalized within-repertoire ranks of inferred template counts. Generation probabilities in a later analysis came from a VDJ recombination model fitted to out-of-frame rearrangements, and those results were checked against IGoR. In a later analysis, hypergeometric tests were used to score TCR-TCR, TCR-HLA and TCR-CMV co-occurrence, with a repertoire-size bias correction applied to TCR pairs. To estimate false discovery rates, a later analysis permuted the HLA or CMV assignments 20 times. In a later analysis, co-occurring TCRs were grouped with DBSCAN, and TCRdist sequence similarity was added when clustering was performed within HLA-allele-positive subsets. Co-occurrence clustering excluded repertoires with fewer than 30,000 or more than 120,000 public chains, plus five with anomalous nucleotide sharing. Here the immuneACCESS table is served through TCRdb, limited to in-frame sequences with V and J called. Missing clones are a known gap in these copies; in checked studies unresolved V genes cover under half, and the rest lacks a known reason. V, J and clone size are those of that table, while D and trimming were read from the DNA. The sample's clone listing holds 150,000 to 200,000 clones. The top ten constitute about 0.81% of the sample.

General conclusions and limits of the study: The classifier was reported to diagnose cytomegalovirus status with high specificity and sensitivity in both the original and validation cohorts. In a later analysis, several top co-occurrence clusters were reported to appear linked to parvovirus B19, influenza, CMV and Epstein-Barr virus. A group of highly shared sequence variants was considered likely to be a technical artifact of the sequencing pipeline. A later analysis found that HLA-associated TCR beta chains were more clonally expanded and had lower generation probabilities than equally common non-associated chains. Three of the identified cytomegalovirus-associated TCR beta chains were confirmed in vitro to be specific for cytomegalovirus antigens. In a later analysis, the rate of TCR association differed among HLA loci, with DRB1 alleles having the most associated TCRs and HLA-C alleles having the fewest. In an earlier analysis of about 540 of the donors, most TCR beta V segments were observed in productive rearrangements about 87% or about 30% of the time, broadly matching IMGT annotations. In a later genetic analysis, fewer N-insertions in productive TCRs were reported among donors in an Asian-associated ancestry cluster than the approximately 710-donor mean. Because counts were too low, more than 15 rarely observed V segments, including chromosome 9 orphons, were excluded from the earlier analysis of about 500 of the donors. Specific HLA alleles were associated with about 17,000 TCR beta sequences at a false discovery rate of 0.05 in a later analysis. Some IMGT-functional V segments, including TRBV6-2 and TRBV6-3, could not be distinguished by the 87-base-pair reads and were therefore excluded. According to a later analysis, most CMV-associated TCR beta chains appeared to be HLA-restricted, and the HLA associations seemed to be driven largely by CMV exposure. The authors suggested that the approach could potentially be extended to other disease states and immunological phenotypes. V-gene and J-gene trimming of TCR beta chains was associated with a missense DCLRE1C variant in a later genetic analysis, and the association was replicated in an independent cohort. The study gave a list of over 150 TCR beta chains associated with cytomegalovirus. Correlated functional status among segregating V segments might reflect linkage disequilibrium, but an unknown experimental factor could not be ruled out. When HLA alleles, especially DR and DQ, strongly co-occurred, attributing TCR associations to individual alleles was difficult. This cohort had only TCR beta chains sequenced, and the lack of alpha or paired-chain data limited which features could be detected. Immune exposure information for the cohort was limited to CMV serostatus. Because HLA typing was missing for some donors at each locus, association tests included only the typed subset. Presence/absence analyses assumed roughly uniform sequencing depth across donors, an assumption that may not hold. A further reported finding was that TCR beta sequences accurately predicted the HLA-A and HLA-B alleles for most subjects in the first cohort. Most TCR sequences were seen in very few donors, while some public TCRs were found in many individuals.

The cohort comprised hundreds of healthy bone marrow donors. All cohort members were sampled while nominally healthy, although unrecorded immune exposures were likely present. The donor tested CMV seropositive and was one of the 289 seropositive cohort members. A peripheral blood sample was collected from each donor, and TCR beta sequencing was performed on peripheral blood mononuclear cells. Genomic DNA was extracted from the blood cell samples with the Qiagen DNeasy Blood Extraction Kit. The CDR3 measures 16 amino acids from cysteine to phenylalanine. The CDR3 DNA has 48 bases and is translated from base 1. V and J are trimmed by 0 bases and 9 bases, and the gene matches miss 7 bases of the junction. The germline V gene supplies CDR1 SGHDT and CDR2 YYEEEE. As for this clone: This receptor's antigen is unknown.

This sequence was found in a woman younger than 35 in good health and CMV-seropositive. The sequence joins TRBV5-6 to TRBJ2-1; TRBD2 matches 12 bases in the middle. The sequencing sample was made of PBMCs. The base sequence is TGTGCCAGCAGCTTGGCCCTAGCGGGAGGGCCCAGTGAGCAGTTCTTC. Translation gives CASSLALAGGPSEQFF.